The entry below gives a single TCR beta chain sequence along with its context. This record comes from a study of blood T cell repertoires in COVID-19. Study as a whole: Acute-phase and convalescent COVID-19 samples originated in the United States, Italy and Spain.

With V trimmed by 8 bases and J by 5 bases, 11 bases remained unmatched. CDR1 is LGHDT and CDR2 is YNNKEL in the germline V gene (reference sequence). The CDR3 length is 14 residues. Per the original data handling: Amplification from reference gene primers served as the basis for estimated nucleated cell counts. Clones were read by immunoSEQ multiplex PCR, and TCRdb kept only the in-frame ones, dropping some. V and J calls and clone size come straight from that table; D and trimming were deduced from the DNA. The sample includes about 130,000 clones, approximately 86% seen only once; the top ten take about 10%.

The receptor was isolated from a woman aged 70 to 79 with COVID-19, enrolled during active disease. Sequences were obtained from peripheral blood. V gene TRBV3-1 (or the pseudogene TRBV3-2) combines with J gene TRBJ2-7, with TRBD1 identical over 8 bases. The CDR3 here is CASQRRDRSHEQYF. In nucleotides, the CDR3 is TGTGCCAGCCAGAGGCGGGACAGGAGCCACGAGCAGTACTTC.